This entry concerns a single T cell receptor beta chain. The antigen remains undetermined. This sample was taken from a study of naive and memory T cell subsets. Study-level findings and limits: Over 95% of naive TCR sequences appeared only once after error correction, unlike memory subsets. A few larger clonotypes appeared in naive repertoires, especially CD8, possibly memory cells re-expressing CD45RA.

The beta constant-region primer was an equimolar mix of two oligonucleotides covering TRBC1 and TRBC2. TCRdb independently ran MiXCR on the UMI-ligation and nested PCR reads; one entry per CDR3 protein. The sample comprises 150,000 or so distinct CDR3 sequences, about a sixth of which are singletons, and about 0.13% rests with the top ten. Germline V gives CDR1 SGHDT, CDR2 YYEEEE. The V segment lost 4 bases and the J segment 6 bases; nucleotides outside the gene matches: 8. The CDR3 covers 15 residues. The TCR comes from a human donor in good health. This sequence joins TRBV5-6 and TRBJ2-2; 8 bases are shared with TRBD1. The specimen was naive CD4+ T cells from blood. The CDR3: CASSPRGQIPGELFF. The CDR3 nucleotides are TGTGCCAGCAGCCCCAGGGGGCAGATTCCCGGGGAGCTGTTTTTT.